One and the same sample provided the 13 T cell receptor beta chains below, sequenced in a study of response to subunit inactivated influenza vaccine. TCRdb re-analysed the RT-PCR reads in MiXCR, keeping a single row per CDR3 protein. The data contain 400,000 to 650,000 distinct CDR3 sequences, approximately 7.8% of them singletons. The material sequenced was PBMCs from blood, taken about 24 months after vaccination. These receptors originate from a man aged 50-75 years who received an inactivated influenza vaccine.

V and J are TRBV5-6 and TRBJ2-1, with 10 nucleotides matching TRBD2. The germline V gene has CDR1 SGHDT and CDR2 YYEEEE. The CDR3 is 15 residues long. V was clipped by 3 bases and J by 8 bases; unmatched bases: 8. The CDR3 protein is CASSSGPGTSDEQFF. The CDR3, as DNA: TGTGCCAGCAGCTCAGGACCTGGGACTAGCGATGAGCAGTTCTTC.

This clonotype was observed a handful of times. The chain employs TRBV5-1 and TRBJ1-1; possible D gene TRBD1, 5 bases. With 0 bases removed from V and 3 bases from J, the gap between germline ends came to 9 bases. This CDR3 has 14 amino acids. CDR1 is SGHRS, CDR2 YFSETQ, per germline. The CDR3 nucleotides read TGCGCCAGCAGCTTGGTGGAGGGGTACACTGAAGCTTTCTTT. Its translation is CASSLVEGYTEAFF.

This clonotype was observed many times. This chain uses TRBV5-1 with TRBJ2-3, with TRBD2 as a possible D gene (5 bases). CDR1 is SGHRS and CDR2 is YFSETQ in the germline V gene. The CDR3 is made up of 15 amino acids. V lost 1 base and J 0 bases, leaving 9 bases between the germline ends. CDR3 nucleotides: TGCGCCAGCAGCTTGAAGCGGCCTAGCACAGATACGCAGTATTTT. This sequence encodes CASSLKRPSTDTQYF. Full variable domain (missing parts from reference TRBV5-1 and TRBJ2-3): KAGVTQTPRYLIKTRGQQVTLSCSPISGHRSVSWYQQTPGQGLQFLFEYFSETQRNKGNFPGRFSGRQFSNSRSEMNVSTLELGDSALYLCASSLKRPSTDTQYFGPGTRLTVL.

There are a few counts of this clonotype. This chain uses TRBV6-1 with TRBJ2-3; D remains ambiguous. The CDR3 has 13 amino acids. V gave up 5 bases and J gave up 2 bases, with 8 bases separating them. Per the germline V gene, CDR1 is MNHNS and CDR2 is SASEGT. The CDR3: CASSPVYTDTQYF. As DNA, the CDR3 is TGTGCCAGCAGTCCCGTCTACACAGATACGCAGTATTTT.

The rearrangement links TRBV7-6 to TRBJ2-1; D is ambiguous. CDR1 and CDR2 from the germline V gene are SGHVS and FNYEAQ. The CDR3 runs to 15 residues. The V and J ends lost 5 bases and 3 bases respectively, with 14 bases between them. In DNA, the CDR3 is TGTGCCAGCAGCCCAAAGCTAGTGGGCTACAATGAGCAGTTCTTC. Its translation: CASSPKLVGYNEQFF.

This clonotype was counted a few times. The V and J genes are TRBV28 and TRBJ1-4; D call uncertain. V was trimmed by 4 bases and J by 7 bases, leaving 19 bases between them. CDR3 length: 16 amino acids. Germline V gene sequence: CDR1 MDHEN, CDR2 SYDVKM. The CDR3 loop reads CASSSQRTHPGEKLFF. CDR3 DNA sequence: TGTGCCAGCAGTTCCCAACGGACCCACCCAGGTGAAAAACTGTTTTTT.

J is TRBJ2-2 and V is TRBV29-1; D gene unclear. The CDR3 contains 14 residues. The V and J ends lost 4 bases and 0 bases respectively, with 9 bases between them. The germline gives CDR1 SQVTM, CDR2 ANQGSEA. CDR3 sequence reads: CSVARRTNTGELFF. DNA for the CDR3: TGCAGCGTTGCCAGAAGGACGAACACCGGGGAGCTGTTTTTT.

Only a few counts were recorded for this clonotype. This rearrangement joins TRBV7-9 to TRBJ2-1, with no clear D. The CDR3 is made up of 11 amino acids. The V gene's germline CDR1 is SEHNR and CDR2 FQNEAQ (reference sequence). V lost 7 bases and J 8 bases, leaving 9 bases between the germline ends. The CDR3 protein is CASTLFDEQFF. The CDR3 region has the DNA TGTGCCAGCACCCTTTTCGATGAGCAGTTCTTC.

This clonotype was observed a handful of times. The chain has TRBV27 and TRBJ2-3; the match to TRBD2 covers 8 bases. The trim removed 5 bases at V and 5 bases at J, leaving 9 bases unmatched. This CDR3 contains 15 residues. Germline V CDR1 and CDR2: MNHEY, SMNVEV (reference sequence). CDR3 DNA sequence: TGTGCCAGCAGTCCCGCCGGACTAGCCGGAGATACGCAGTATTTT. It yields the protein CASSPAGLAGDTQYF.

The chain combines TRBV9 with TRBJ1-2, with D maybe TRBD1 (5 bases). V was clipped by 0 bases and J by 6 bases, with 12 bases between them. The germline gives CDR1 SGDLS, CDR2 YYNGEE. This CDR3 is 14 amino acids long. DNA for the CDR3: TGTGCCAGCAGCGTAGATCACAGGCTGCATGGCTACACCTTC. It is translated as CASSVDHRLHGYTF.

In its sample, this clonotype was seen a few times. The J gene is TRBJ2-7, the V gene TRBV4-2; TRBD2 agrees at 9 bases. The CDR3 runs 15 residues. The germline gives CDR1 LGHNA, CDR2 YNFKEQ. The V and J ends lost 1 base and 2 bases, in that order; junction bases with no gene match: 3. DNA for the CDR3: TGTGCCAGCAGCCAAGGGACTAGCGAGGCCTACGAGCAGTACTTC. Amino acids: CASSQGTSEAYEQYF.

The chain carries TRBV12-3 or TRBV12-4 and TRBJ2-5; TRBD1 matches at 7 bases. CDR3 length: 14 amino acids. Germline trimming cut 9 bases from V and 1 base from J; bases unmatched to any gene: 8. CDR3 residues: CASGRDSSQETQYF. The CDR3 DNA follows: TGTGCCAGTGGCCGGGACAGCTCCCAAGAGACCCAGTACTTC.

This clonotype came up a few times. The CDR3 DNA sequence: TGTGCCAGCACGACCGTTAGGGGGGGTACGCAGTATTTT. This encodes CASTTVRGGTQYF. The chain uses TRBV28 and TRBJ2-3; a possible D gene is TRBD2 (7 bases). Germline values: CDR1 MDHEN, CDR2 SYDVKM. Trimming cost V 7 bases and J 8 bases, with 16 bases left between them. The CDR3 has 13 residues.